The clone carrying this TCR beta chain was recorded a few times. Its antigen remains unknown. This entry comes from a study of early T cells in non-severe SARS-CoV-2 infection. Study in general: From unsorted whole blood, bulk RNA was sequenced, and the chains remained unpaired. Findings of the study overall: Matching against VDJdb likely underestimated virus-specific expansions, favoring anti-spike CD8.

Each cDNA molecule carried a unique molecular identifier. MiXCR, run by TCRdb on the 5' RACE reads, gives a single entry per CDR3 protein. Of approximately 20,000 distinct CDR3 sequences in the sample, approximately 5% were seen once. Germline V gives CDR1 MNHNY, CDR2 SVGAGI (reference sequence). V lost 6 bases and J lost 0, with 12 bases in between. This CDR3 is 15 amino acids long. The receptor comes from an adult who was a healthcare worker with PCR-confirmed SARS-CoV-2 infection or an uninfected control (not recorded which). The V and J genes are TRBV6-6 and TRBJ1-3; no definite D call. What was sequenced was whole blood. DNA of the CDR3: TGTGCCAGCAGCTTCAGCCCCACCTCTGGAAACACCATATATTTT. Protein sequence: CASSFSPTSGNTIYF.